This TCR beta chain was sequenced for a study of a mutant IDH1 vaccine in newly diagnosed glioma. Study at large: Either 4-6 weeks after radiotherapy alone or alongside temozolomide, vaccination was begun. The treated group averaged approximately 42 years old and was 62.5% male, about 40% female.

Time point defined: week 5, during vaccination. Each vaccine dose was 300 ug of mutant IDH1 20-mer peptide, with topical imiquimod. The CDR3 extends over 13 amino acids. The germline V and J ends were trimmed by 5 bases and 4 bases, with 11 bases remaining between them. Per the germline V gene, CDR1 is MNHEY and CDR2 is SMNVEV (reference sequence). Using immunoSEQ multiplex PCR, the repertoire was profiled, and TCRdb retains in-frame clones only, with some absent. The sample contains about 38,000 clones, 81% of which appear only once. Details on this clone: As yet, its antigen is unknown.

This sequence joins TRBV27 and TRBJ1-2; D call uncertain. The TCR sequence derives from a man aged 45-65 years with glioma. Sequenced here: PBMCs, sampled from a glioma patient whose treatment included an IDH1 peptide vaccine. CDR3 amino acids: CASSARAGYGYTF. DNA for the CDR3: TGTGCCAGCAGTGCCCGGGCAGGCTATGGCTACACCTTC.